This TCR beta chain originates from a study of CD8 T cells in Susac syndrome. CD8+ and CD4+ blood T cells underwent TCR beta sequencing. Negative isolation was used for CD8+ and CD4+ T cells and FACS enrichment for TEMRA cells. Germline CDR1 and CDR2: MNHEY and SMNVEV (reference sequence). The CDR3 loop spans 12 amino acids. Deletions cut 2 bases from V and 10 bases from J, with 9 bases between. An amount of RNA that ranged from roughly 0.5 to 1 ug was reverse transcribed with random hexamers. Multiplex PCR with immunoSEQ amplified the TCR beta CDR3 across 54 Vbeta and 13 Jbeta. In TCRdb, the immunoSEQ multiplex PCR reads were re-called with MiXCR into one record per CDR3 protein. The sample contains 250,000 to 300,000 distinct CDR3 sequences, 70% to 90% of which appear only once. About this clonotype itself: The antigen remains undetermined.

Study findings and constraints: The study recognized that the number of individuals in its TCR sequencing and HLA analysis was relatively small.

V gene TRBV27 combines with J gene TRBJ2-1; D is perhaps TRBD2 (6 bases). Material for sequencing was CD8+ T cells from PBMCs. The receptor was derived from a human donor with multiple sclerosis. CDR3 residues: CASSLSGLEQFF. CDR3 coding DNA: TGTGCCAGCAGTTTAAGCGGACTAGAGCAGTTCTTC.